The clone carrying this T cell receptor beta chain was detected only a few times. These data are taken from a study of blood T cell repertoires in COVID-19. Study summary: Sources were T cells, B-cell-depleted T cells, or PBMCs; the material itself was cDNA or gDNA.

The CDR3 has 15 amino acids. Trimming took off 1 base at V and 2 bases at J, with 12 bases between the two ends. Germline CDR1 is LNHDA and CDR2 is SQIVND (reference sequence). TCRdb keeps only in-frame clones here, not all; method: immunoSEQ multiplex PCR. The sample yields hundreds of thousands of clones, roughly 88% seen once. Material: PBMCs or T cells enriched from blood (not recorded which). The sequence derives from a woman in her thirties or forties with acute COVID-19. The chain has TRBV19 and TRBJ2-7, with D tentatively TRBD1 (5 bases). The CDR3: CASSIGGQDPYEQYF. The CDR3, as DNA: TGTGCCAGTAGTATAGGCGGACAAGATCCCTACGAGCAGTACTTC.